This T cell receptor (beta chain) was obtained from a study of blood T cell repertoires in COVID-19. Study at large: COVID-19 samples collected from the United States, Italy and Spain covered acute and convalescent phases. PBMCs, B-cell-depleted T cells, or T cells provided the cDNA or gDNA that made up the material.

In the original workflow: Researchers report that nucleated cell counts were estimated from reference gene primer amplification. Here immunoSEQ multiplex PCR was the method, and the copy in TCRdb shows in-frame clones only, minus some. That table furnishes V, J and clone size, whereas the DNA furnished D and trimming. The sample lists roughly 130,000 clones, about 80% seen once, with approximately 3.6% in the top ten. Sequenced input: peripheral blood. This TCR was sampled from a man aged 55 to 70 with acute or convalescent COVID-19.

The chain's CDR3 is CASRRTSGTGEGYTF. For the CDR3, the DNA is TGTGCCAGTAGAAGGACAAGCGGGACAGGGGAAGGCTACACCTTC. This chain joins TRBV19 and TRBJ1-2, with 10 positions matching TRBD1. This CDR3 is 15 amino acids long. The V and J ends lost 6 bases and 8 bases, in that order; junction bases with no gene match: 12. Germline CDR1 is LNHDA and CDR2 is SQIVND (reference sequence).